The next 12 T cell receptor beta chains were all read from a single sample in a study of blood T cell repertoires in COVID-19. TCRdb's table, derived via immunoSEQ multiplex PCR, lists solely in-frame clones and lacks some. Of some 200,000 clones listed, less than 90% were seen once; the top ten hold 6% to 7%. Sequences were obtained from peripheral blood. The receptor source for this set is a woman aged 40 to 50 with acute or convalescent COVID-19.

The rearrangement joins TRBV13 to TRBJ2-7, with TRBD1 identical over 8 bases. After removal of 6 bases from V and 4 bases from J, the junction contained 8 bases not matched to a gene. The germline V gene encodes CDR1 PRHDT and CDR2 FYEKMQ (reference sequence). The CDR3 is 14 residues long. The CDR3 coding sequence is TGTGCCAGCAGGCAGACAGGGGCCAATTACGAGCAGTACTTC. Protein sequence: CASRQTGANYEQYF. Full variable domain (outside the CDR3, taken from reference TRBV13 and TRBJ2-7): AAGVIQSPRHLIKEKRETATLKCYPIPRHDTVYWYQQGPGQDPQFLISFYEKMQSDKGSIPDRFSAQQFSDYHSELNMSSLELGDSALYFCASRQTGANYEQYFGPGTRLTVT.

J is TRBJ1-1 and V is TRBV18; unclear D gene. The V and J ends lost 2 bases and 4 bases respectively, with 14 bases between them. The CDR3 runs 15 residues. Germline V gene lookup returns CDR1 KGHSH and CDR2 LQKENI. The CDR3 DNA reads as TGTGCCAGCTCACCATCATACGGGGTTGGCACTGAAGCTTTCTTT. Its protein is CASSPSYGVGTEAFF.

The chain links TRBV5-4 to TRBJ1-2; 7 bases are a match to TRBD1. Trimming took 4 bases from V and 6 from J; bases not matched to a gene: 12. The length of the CDR3 is 15 residues. The germline V gene has CDR1 SGHNT and CDR2 YYREEE (reference sequence). CDR3 sequence: CASSSKKGAKDGYTF. CDR3 coding DNA: TGTGCCAGCAGCAGCAAGAAGGGGGCGAAAGATGGCTACACCTTC.

V usage is TRBV7-2 and J usage is TRBJ1-1; no clear D. The germline V gene has CDR1 SGHTA and CDR2 FQGNSA. Trimming cost V 7 bases and J 1 base, with 13 bases left between them. This CDR3 has 14 amino acids. DNA for the CDR3: TGTGCCAGCAAGCCCTCGGAGTGGAACACTGAAGCTTTCTTT. Amino acids: CASKPSEWNTEAFF.

This clone was seen once. This chain links TRBV10-2 with TRBJ2-1; the D gene is possibly TRBD2 (6 bases). The CDR3 runs to 13 residues. Germline CDR1 reads WSHSY; CDR2 reads SAAADI. Trimming took off 0 bases at V and 10 bases at J, with 10 bases between the two ends. In DNA form, the CDR3 reads TGCGCCAGCAGTGAGTCAGGAGGGTGGGAGCAGTTCTTC. This encodes CASSESGGWEQFF.

Of note for this clone: One end of the junction fails to match germline, which may point to a read error. The V and J genes are TRBV6-6 and TRBJ2-1; maybe TRBD2 (6 bases). The CDR3 spans 13 residues. CDR1 is MNHNY, CDR2 SVGAGI, per germline (reference sequence). The CDR3 sequence is CGSSQRTINEQFF. The CDR3 nucleotides read TGTGGCAGCAGTCAACGGACTATCAATGAGCAGTTCTTC.

The chain joins TRBV13 to TRBJ2-1; no clear D. This CDR3 has 12 residues. Trimming cost V 0 bases and J 7 bases, with 4 bases left between them. CDR1 is PRHDT and CDR2 is FYEKMQ in the germline V gene (reference sequence). CDR3 sequence (DNA): TGTGCCAGCAGCTTAGGACAGAATGAGCAGTTCTTC. Protein: CASSLGQNEQFF.

J is TRBJ2-1 and V is TRBV4-2; TRBD1 matches at 10 bases. The junction had 1 base not matched to a gene; V was cut back by 1 base and J by 1 base. CDR1 is LGHNA, CDR2 YNFKEQ, per germline. CDR3 length: 16 residues. In nucleotides, the CDR3 is TGTGCCAGCAGCCAAGGGGACAGGGGTTCCTACAATGAGCAGTTCTTC. It specifies CASSQGDRGSYNEQFF.

This clone was detected only a few times. This sequence joins TRBV19 and TRBJ2-7, with 7 bases aligning to TRBD2. The germline V gene encodes CDR1 LNHDA and CDR2 SQIVND (reference sequence). V was pared by 1 base and J by 4 bases, with 13 bases of the junction left unmatched. This CDR3 region has 17 residues. CDR3 sequence reads: CASSIVPRGGGRYEQYF. The CDR3, as DNA: TGTGCCAGTAGTATAGTACCCCGGGGCGGGGGTCGGTACGAGCAGTACTTC.

The V call is TRBV28, the J call TRBJ2-1; D might be TRBD2 (5 bases). The CDR3 consists of 14 residues. Germline V CDR1 and CDR2: MDHEN, SYDVKM. V was trimmed by 7 bases and J by 2 bases, leaving 12 bases between them. CDR3 in amino acids: CASIPGLAYNEQFF. Here the CDR3 DNA reads TGTGCCAGCATCCCGGGGTTAGCCTACAATGAGCAGTTCTTC.

The V and J genes are TRBV19 and TRBJ2-2, with TRBD2 as a possible D gene (6 bases). The V gene lost 3 bases and the J gene lost 4 bases, with 9 bases spanning the gap. The CDR3 length is 14 residues. The germline gives CDR1 LNHDA, CDR2 SQIVND (reference sequence). The CDR3 reads CASSMARGTGELFF. CDR3 coding DNA: TGTGCCAGTAGTATGGCGCGGGGCACCGGGGAGCTGTTTTTT.

This sequence joins TRBV6-6 and TRBJ1-2; 12 bases match TRBD1. The junction had 13 bases not matched to a gene; V was cut back by 7 bases and J by 7 bases. The CDR3 totals 16 residues. Germline values: CDR1 MNHNY, CDR2 SVGAGI (reference sequence). Written as DNA, the CDR3 is TGTGCCAGCACTTTGGGACAGGGGGCGGTTCGAAGTGGCTACACCTTC. Translating gives CASTLGQGAVRSGYTF.